This paragraph reports one T cell receptor (beta chain). The data were taken from a study of cytomegalovirus exposure and HLA in healthy donors. PCR employed 60 Vbeta and 13 Jbeta primers. Generated by immunoSEQ multiplex PCR, the TCRdb table keeps only in-frame clones and is missing some. The data contain over 150,000 clones, 75% to 85% of them singletons. This receptor was taken from a man aged 25 to 40 in good health and CMV-seropositive. Specimen: PBMCs.

CDR3 residues: CASTAGAPGTDTQYF. CDR3 sequence (DNA): TGTGCCAGCACAGCGGGGGCCCCTGGCACAGATACGCAGTATTTT. V and J are TRBV6-1 and TRBJ2-3, with TRBD2 matching 8 bases. There are 15 residues in the CDR3. Germline CDR1 is MNHNS and CDR2 is SASEGT. V dropped 7 bases and J dropped 1; count of bases not matched to a gene: 7.